The 30 T cell receptor beta chains presented below share a single source sample, sequenced in a study of T cell responses to AZD1222 COVID-19 vaccine. The table came from immunoSEQ multiplex PCR; TCRdb's copy has only in-frame clones and leaves some out. The repertoire consists of roughly 150,000 clones, with roughly 92% occurring once and the leading ten covering over 1.5%. Here the sequenced sample was peripheral blood, taken on day 0 of AZD1222 vaccination. The receptors were sampled from an adult in good health.

The genes are TRBV29-1 and TRBJ2-1; TRBD2 is a possible D gene (6 bases). V was pared by 4 bases and J by 6 bases, with 7 bases between. Germline CDR1 is SQVTM and CDR2 is ANQGSEA. The CDR3 runs 11 residues. In nucleotides, the CDR3 is TGCAGCGTTGGCGGGGTCAATGAGCAGTTCTTC. It yields the protein CSVGGVNEQFF.

V is TRBV6-1 and J is TRBJ1-5; D might be TRBD1 (5 bases). The CDR3 contains 14 residues. Deletions cut 3 bases from V and 2 bases from J, with 8 bases between. The germline gives CDR1 MNHNS, CDR2 SASEGT. In nucleotides, the CDR3 is TGTGCCAGCAGTGACGGGGACCGCAATCAGCCCCAGCATTTT. It is translated as CASSDGDRNQPQHF.

This clone came up a few times. The chain joins TRBV7-2 to TRBJ1-6, with D possibly TRBD1 on 5 matching bases. CDR1 and CDR2 (germline): SGHTA, FQGNSA. V shed 5 bases and J shed 4 bases, with 12 bases lying between them. This CDR3 has 15 residues. The CDR3 sequence: CASSQGTRYNSPLHF. The DNA of the CDR3 is TGTGCCAGCAGCCAGGGCACCCGTTATAATTCACCCCTCCACTTT.

This clone was counted a single time. This chain joins TRBV2 and TRBJ2-1; D could derive from TRBD1 or TRBD2 (5 bases each). V was cut by 2 bases and J by 3 bases, with 17 bases left in between. The CDR3 extends over 17 amino acids. CDR1 and CDR2 (germline): SNHLY, FYNNEI. The CDR3 nucleotides read TGTGCCAGCAGTGAATATGCTGGGGCGGGCGGCTACAATGAGCAGTTCTTC. Amino acid sequence: CASSEYAGAGGYNEQFF.

The J gene is TRBJ1-5, the V gene TRBV5-4; tentative D call: TRBD1 (5 bases). CDR1 SGHNT and CDR2 YYREEE come from the germline V gene (reference sequence). Between the trimmed V and J ends, which lost 4 bases and 3 bases, there was a span of 11 bases. This CDR3 comprises 14 residues. The CDR3 DNA reads TGTGCCAGCAGCCGTCAGGGTTACAATCAGCCCCAGCATTTT. Translation: CASSRQGYNQPQHF.

The V call is TRBV28, the J call TRBJ1-4, with 7 bases matching TRBD1. The ends lost 4 bases at V and 4 bases at J; junction bases unmatched: 9. Germline V gene sequence: CDR1 MDHEN, CDR2 SYDVKM. This CDR3 has 16 residues. The CDR3 is CASSSEDRSLNEKLFF. CDR3 bases: TGTGCCAGCAGTTCGGAGGACAGGAGCCTTAATGAAAAACTGTTTTTT. The full variable domain, its missing parts supplied by reference TRBV28 and TRBJ1-4, is DVKVTQSSRYLVKRTGEKVFLECVQDMDHENMFWYRQDPGLGLRLIYFSYDVKMKEKGDIPEGYSVSREKKERFSLILESASTNQTSMYLCASSSEDRSLNEKLFFGSGTQLSVL.

The V gene is TRBV9, the J gene TRBJ2-5; TRBD2 agrees at 8 bases. CDR3 length: 14 residues. Germline loops: CDR1 SGDLS, CDR2 YYNGEE. V trimming: 3 bases; J trimming: 2 bases; junction bases outside the gene matches: 3. CDR3: CASSAGGVQETQYF. CDR3 DNA sequence: TGTGCCAGCAGCGCGGGGGGGGTTCAAGAGACCCAGTACTTC.

The rearrangement joins TRBV6-5 to TRBJ1-2; TRBD1 might be the D (5 bases). The V and J ends lost 4 bases and 4 bases respectively, with 10 bases between them. CDR3 length: 13 amino acids. Germline V gene sequence: CDR1 MNHEY, CDR2 SVGAGI. CDR3 nucleotides: TGTGCCAGCAGTTTGGGGGGATCCTATGGCTACACCTTC. It encodes CASSLGGSYGYTF.

V is TRBV11-2 and J is TRBJ2-7; TRBD2 is a possible D gene (7 bases). The CDR3 length is 15 residues. V was trimmed by 6 bases and J by 2 bases, leaving 17 bases between them. Germline assignment: CDR1 SGHAT and CDR2 FQNNGV. This chain's CDR3 is CASRPSGRGPYEQYF. The CDR3 DNA is TGTGCCAGCAGACCCTCGGGGCGGGGGCCCTACGAGCAGTACTTC.

This chain uses TRBV10-1 with TRBJ2-5; 12 bases are shared with TRBD1. Germline V gene sequence: CDR1 WNHNN, CDR2 SYGVQD (reference sequence). There are 14 residues in the CDR3. Trimming took 5 bases from V and 5 from J; bases not matched to a gene: 3. In DNA form, the CDR3 reads TGCGCCAGCAGTCAGGGACAGGGGGCTGAGACCCAGTACTTC. Its protein is CASSQGQGAETQYF.

V usage is TRBV27 and J usage is TRBJ2-6, with 9 positions matching TRBD1. This CDR3 has 18 amino acids. J gave up 0 bases and V 2 bases, and 5 bases lay outside the gene matches. Germline lookup yields CDR1 MNHEY and CDR2 SMNVEV (reference sequence). CDR3 in DNA: TGTGCCAGCAGTTTAGTGGGACAGGGCCACTCTGGGGCCAACGTCCTGACTTTC. Its protein is CASSLVGQGHSGANVLTF. The variable domain in full, with the rest retrieved from reference TRBV27 and TRBJ2-6, is EAQVTQNPRYLITVTGKKLTVTCSQNMNHEYMSWYRQDPGLGLRQIYYSMNVEVTDKGDVPEGYKVSRKEKRNFPLILESPSPNQTSLYFCASSLVGQGHSGANVLTFGAGSRLTVL.

The V and J genes are TRBV11-3 and TRBJ1-1, with D unclear. The germline V gene has CDR1 SGHNT and CDR2 YENEEA. This CDR3 has 14 residues. Deletions cut 4 bases from V and 4 bases from J, with 13 bases between. CDR3 nucleotide sequence: TGTGCCAGCAGCTCTGGCCAACGGGGCACTGAAGCTTTCTTT. Translated, it gives CASSSGQRGTEAFF. Based on the CDR3 plus reference TRBV11-3 and TRBJ1-1, the full variable domain is EAGVVQSPRYKIIEKKQPVAFWCNPISGHNTLYWYLQNLGQGPELLIRYENEEAVDDSQLPKDRFSAERLKGVDSTLKIQPAELGDSAVYLCASSSGQRGTEAFFGQGTRLTVV.

J is TRBJ1-6 and V is TRBV2; 7 bases align to TRBD1. The CDR3 length is 13 residues. Looked up from germline, CDR1 is SNHLY and CDR2 is FYNNEI. Trimming at V came to 7 bases and at J to 10 bases, leaving 7 bases not matched to a gene. CDR3 sequence reads: CASKGARGSPLHF. CDR3 bases: TGTGCCAGCAAGGGGGCGAGGGGATCACCCCTCCACTTT.

The chain carries TRBV5-6 and TRBJ2-2, with 10 bases lining up with TRBD2. CDR1 is SGHDT, CDR2 YYEEEE, per germline. CDR3 length equals 14 residues. The trim removed 4 bases at V and 7 bases at J, leaving 4 bases unmatched. The CDR3 DNA reads TGTGCCAGCAGCAGGGGACTAGCGAACGGGGAGCTGTTTTTT. This gives the protein CASSRGLANGELFF.

The V call is TRBV6-5, the J call TRBJ1-2; 9 bases align to TRBD1. V was pared by 5 bases and J by 4 bases, with 8 bases of the junction left unmatched. CDR1 is MNHEY and CDR2 is SVGAGI in the germline V gene. The CDR3 is 15 residues long. This CDR3 reads CASSPNWTGAYGYTF. DNA of the CDR3: TGTGCCAGCAGTCCCAATTGGACAGGGGCCTATGGCTACACCTTC.

This sequence joins TRBV7-2 and TRBJ1-1; the match to TRBD1 covers 7 bases. CDR3 length equals 13 residues. CDR1 is SGHTA, CDR2 FQGNSA, per germline. V dropped 5 bases and J dropped 6; count of bases not matched to a gene: 6. As DNA, the CDR3 is TGTGCCAGCAGCCCAACAGGGGTATCTGAAGCTTTCTTT. It yields the protein CASSPTGVSEAFF.

Worth noting for this clone: This sample also contains other DNA sequences that code for the same CDR3. This rearrangement joins TRBV6-6 to TRBJ2-7; TRBD1 agrees at 10 bases. CDR3 length: 15 amino acids. The germline CDR1 and CDR2 sequences are MNHNY and SVGAGI (reference sequence). V was pared by 5 bases and J by 2 bases, with 6 bases of the junction left unmatched. Here the CDR3 DNA reads TGTGCCAGCAGTCCTAGACAGGGGGCGGCCTACGAGCAGTACTTC. Residues: CASSPRQGAAYEQYF.

CDR3 residues: CASSETGSLSYGYTF. The CDR3 DNA reads as TGCGCCAGCAGCGAAACAGGGAGTTTGAGCTATGGCTACACCTTC. The genes are TRBV5-1 and TRBJ1-2; tentatively, D is TRBD1 (6 bases). The V and J ends lost 4 bases and 4 bases respectively, with 17 bases between them. Per the germline V gene, CDR1 is SGHRS and CDR2 is YFSETQ. The length of the CDR3 is 15 residues.

On this clone: The germline gene is not matched at one end of the junction; a read error may be the cause. V usage is TRBV7-7 and J usage is TRBJ2-2, with TRBD2 matching over 7 bases. CDR1 is SSHAT, CDR2 FNYEAQ, per germline (reference sequence). This CDR3 spans 15 amino acids. The CDR3 loop reads CASSLGRGETGELFF. The CDR3 DNA is TGTGCTAGCAGCTTAGGGAGGGGTGAAACCGGGGAGCTGTTTTTT.

The chain employs TRBV9 and TRBJ2-3; 9 bases align to TRBD1. The CDR3 spans 16 residues. Germline loops: CDR1 SGDLS, CDR2 YYNGEE. V lost 2 bases to trimming and J lost 0 bases; unmatched junction nucleotides: 4. CDR3 sequence reads: CASSVQQGASTDTQYF. CDR3 coding DNA: TGTGCCAGCAGCGTCCAACAGGGGGCTAGCACAGATACGCAGTATTTT.

The J gene is TRBJ1-6, the V gene TRBV10-2; D is uncertain. CDR1 WSHSY and CDR2 SAAADI come from the germline V gene. The CDR3 has 14 residues. V lost 0 bases, J lost 6 bases, and 6 bases lay in between. The CDR3: CASSESRSNSPLHF. CDR3 bases: TGCGCCAGCAGTGAGTCAAGGAGTAATTCACCCCTCCACTTT.

The V call is TRBV6-5, the J call TRBJ1-1; 7 nucleotides match TRBD1. The V gene end was trimmed by 2 bases and the J gene end by 8 bases; junction bases not matched to a gene: 8. CDR3 length: 14 amino acids. The germline gives CDR1 MNHEY, CDR2 SVGAGI. CDR3 nucleotide sequence: TGTGCCAGCAGTTACGGAGGGGGCAGGGCGGAAGCTTTCTTT. Its translation is CASSYGGGRAEAFF.

J is TRBJ2-3 and V is TRBV18; a possible D gene is TRBD2 (5 bases). V was clipped by 6 bases and J by 2 bases, with 12 bases between them. Germline V CDR1 and CDR2: KGHSH, LQKENI. CDR3 length: 14 amino acids. CDR3 amino acids: CASSPGSNTDTQYF. Here the CDR3 DNA reads TGTGCCAGCTCCCCGGGATCGAACACAGATACGCAGTATTTT.

The chain uses TRBV18 and TRBJ2-7; the match to TRBD1 covers 8 bases. J was trimmed by 4 bases and V by 6 bases; bases with no gene match: 11. The CDR3 is 15 residues long. The germline V gene has CDR1 KGHSH and CDR2 LQKENI. The CDR3 DNA sequence: TGTGCCAGCTCCCCGGGACAGGTGGGCACTTACGAGCAGTACTTC. Translation: CASSPGQVGTYEQYF.

The rearrangement links TRBV7-2 to TRBJ2-7; D unresolved. The length of the CDR3 is 16 residues. Germline lookup yields CDR1 SGHTA and CDR2 FQGNSA. V was cut by 2 bases and J by 0 bases, with 14 bases left in between. The CDR3 nucleotides read TGTGCCAGCAGCTTAATGGGGTTCAAAAGCTCCTACGAGCAGTACTTC. It yields the protein CASSLMGFKSSYEQYF.

This chain joins TRBV7-2 and TRBJ1-2; D ambiguous. The V gene lost 5 bases and the J gene lost 0 bases, with 16 bases spanning the gap. This CDR3 has 16 amino acids. Germline-derived CDR1 and CDR2 are SGHTA and FQGNSA. CDR3 in amino acids: CASSQKEGRSNYGYTF. CDR3 nucleotides: TGTGCCAGCAGCCAAAAAGAGGGCAGATCTAACTATGGCTACACCTTC.

The rearrangement uses TRBV7-8 and TRBJ1-1; D gene ambiguous. V was trimmed by 1 base and J by 3 bases, leaving 9 bases between them. There are 14 residues in the CDR3. Germline V CDR1 and CDR2: SGHVS, FQNEAQ. The CDR3 protein is CASSLGTADTEAFF. CDR3 nucleotide sequence: TGTGCCAGCAGCTTAGGGACGGCTGACACTGAAGCTTTCTTT.

J is TRBJ1-1 and V is TRBV7-8; D might be TRBD1 (6 bases). Germline V gene sequence: CDR1 SGHVS, CDR2 FQNEAQ. The CDR3 spans 15 residues. V lost 0 bases and J lost 4, with 12 bases in between. Written as DNA, the CDR3 is TGTGCCAGCAGCTTAGCAATAGGAGGGGGCACTGAAGCTTTCTTT. It translates to CASSLAIGGGTEAFF.

The chain joins TRBV29-1 to TRBJ2-7; 8 bases are a match to TRBD1. V shed 5 bases, J shed 5 bases, and the junction held 2 bases outside the gene matches. The CDR3 length is 11 residues. Germline-derived CDR1 and CDR2 are SQVTM and ANQGSEA. CDR3 nucleotide sequence: TGCAGCGTTTGGACAGGGCACGAGCAGTACTTC. This translates into CSVWTGHEQYF.

The CDR3 region is CASRSQGFLEAFF. The CDR3 DNA is TGTGCCAGCAGGTCACAGGGTTTTCTTGAAGCTTTCTTT. The V gene is TRBV28, the J gene TRBJ1-1, with D perhaps matching TRBD1 (6 bases). Germline assignment: CDR1 MDHEN and CDR2 SYDVKM. Trimming cost V 6 bases and J 7 bases, with 15 bases left between them. This CDR3 is 13 amino acids long.